This is a list of T cell receptor beta chains from one sample in a study of cytomegalovirus exposure and HLA in healthy donors. Data came from immunoSEQ multiplex PCR; TCRdb stores just in-frame clones and leaves some out. The sample lists fewer than 200,000 clones; less than 85% were seen once. The material sequenced was PBMCs. These receptor sequences come from a male donor in good health and CMV-seronegative. Both conserved end residues are part of each CDR3. The D gene is left open where the match is weak. Clone sizes are given selectively: once, few, many, or a class where the clone is expanded.

V: TRBV5-4
size: -
D: TRBD1
J: TRBJ1-6
DNA: TGTGCCAGCAGCCCGGGACAGGGTTCACCCCTCCACTTT
CDR3: CASSPGQGSPLHF

V: TRBV6-4
size: -
D: TRBD1
J: TRBJ2-1
DNA: TGTGCCAGCAGCCCCCGACAGGGTACCTCCTACAATGAGCAGTTCTTC
CDR3: CASSPRQGTSYNEQFF

V: TRBV7-9
size: -
D: TRBD1
J: TRBJ2-7
DNA: TGTTCCAGCAGCTTAGTCGGACAGGGGGGAACCTACGAGCAGTACTTC
CDR3: CSSSLVGQGGTYEQYF

V: TRBV19
size: once
D: TRBD1
J: TRBJ1-2
DNA: TGTGCCAGTGAGTCCGGACAGGGTAGCTTTCGTTTCGGCTACACCTTC
CDR3: CASESGQGSFRFGYTF

V: TRBV19
size: once
D: TRBD1
J: TRBJ1-2
DNA: TGTGCCAGTAGTATTGGGACAGGGGATGGCTACACCTTC
CDR3: CASSIGTGDGYTF

V: TRBV27
size: -
D: TRBD1
J: TRBJ2-5
DNA: TGTGCCAGCAGTTTCACTCCGGGACAGGTGATTTTCACCCAGTACTTC
CDR3: CASSFTPGQVIFTQYF

V: TRBV5-6
size: -
D: TRBD1
J: TRBJ1-5
DNA: TGTGCCAGCAGCCGGGGACAGGTTAATCAGCCCCAGCATTTT
CDR3: CASSRGQVNQPQHF

V: TRBV7-6
size: once
D: -
J: TRBJ2-7
DNA: TGTGCCAGCAGCTTAGGTGAGCCGGGAAAGGTCGACTACGAGCAGTACTTC
CDR3: CASSLGEPGKVDYEQYF

V: TRBV19
size: -
D: -
J: TRBJ2-3
DNA: TGTGCCAGTAGTTTAGTGGGGGGTGGGGCAGATACGCAGTATTTT
CDR3: CASSLVGGGADTQYF

V: TRBV30
size: -
D: -
J: TRBJ2-4
DNA: TGTGCCTGGAGTGCCGGGGAAAACATTCAGTACTTC
CDR3: CAWSAGENIQYF

V: TRBV6-6
size: -
D: TRBD1
J: TRBJ1-1
DNA: TGTGCCAGCAGTACCTCAGGGGGAAGAGCTTTCTTT
CDR3: CASSTSGGRAFF

V: TRBV11-2
size: -
D: -
J: TRBJ2-7
DNA: TGTGCCAGCAGCTTAGGGGCGAGAGACGAGCAGTACTTC
CDR3: CASSLGARDEQYF

V: TRBV6-5
size: -
D: -
J: TRBJ1-2
DNA: TGTGCCAGCAGTTACTCCTCCGAGTATGGCTACACCTTC
CDR3: CASSYSSEYGYTF

V: TRBV9
size: -
D: TRBD1
J: TRBJ2-5
DNA: TGTGCCAGCAGCGTAGAGGGACAGGCAATTGAGACCCAGTACTTC
CDR3: CASSVEGQAIETQYF

V: TRBV11-2
size: -
D: -
J: TRBJ2-5
DNA: TGTGCCAGCAGCACCCACAGGGTTGGAGAGACCCAGTACTTC
CDR3: CASSTHRVGETQYF

V: TRBV27
size: -
D: TRBD1
J: TRBJ2-5
DNA: TGTGCCAGCAGTCGCGGACAGGGGTTGGAGTACTTC
CDR3: CASSRGQGLEYF

V: TRBV5-5
size: -
D: -
J: TRBJ2-7
DNA: TGTGCCAGCAGCTTGCTCGGACTTACTCCATCCTACGAGCAGTACTTC
CDR3: CASSLLGLTPSYEQYF

V: TRBV5-5
size: -
D: TRBD1
J: TRBJ1-1
DNA: TGTGCCAGCAGATTCCCGAAAGGGACAGACTATGAAGCTTTCTTT
CDR3: CASRFPKGTDYEAFF

V: TRBV5-8
size: -
D: -
J: TRBJ2-3
DNA: TGTGCCAGCAGCTTGAGGGGCGAAAGCACAGATACGCAGTATTTT
CDR3: CASSLRGESTDTQYF

V: TRBV9
size: -
D: -
J: TRBJ1-3
DNA: TGTGCCAGCACAAGACAGCTATCCTCTGGAAACACCATATATTTT
CDR3: CASTRQLSSGNTIYF

V: TRBV11-2
size: -
D: -
J: TRBJ2-1
DNA: TGTGCCAGCAGCTCCAAGACTTCTGTGGGTTTGTACAATGAGCAGTTCTTC
CDR3: CASSSKTSVGLYNEQFF

V: TRBV6-1
size: -
D: -
J: TRBJ2-3
DNA: TGTGCCAGCAGTGAACGCGGGGCCCCAGATACGCAGTATTTT
CDR3: CASSERGAPDTQYF

V: TRBV27
size: -
D: TRBD1
J: TRBJ2-7
DNA: TGTGCCAGCAGTACGGGACAGGGGTTGGGGCAGTACTTC
CDR3: CASSTGQGLGQYF

V: TRBV4-1
size: -
D: -
J: TRBJ2-2
DNA: TGCGCCAGCAGCCAAGATGGTGTAGCCGCCGGGGAGCTGTTTTTT
CDR3: CASSQDGVAAGELFF

V: TRBV9
size: -
D: -
J: TRBJ1-4
DNA: TGTGCCAGCAGCGTAGATAGGGGATCAACTAATGAAAAACTGTTTTTT
CDR3: CASSVDRGSTNEKLFF